Only a few counts were recorded for the clone carrying this T cell receptor (beta chain). Antigen unknown. Germline-derived CDR1 and CDR2 are KGHSH and LQKENI. With 6 bases clipped from V and 6 bases from J, the junction kept 6 bases outside the gene matches. CDR3 size: 13 residues. The record originates from a study of cytomegalovirus exposure and HLA in healthy donors. Study information: Earlier findings included some 120 million unique TCR beta sequences obtained from about 179 million T cells. Ancestry clustering placed more than 80% of approximately 420 genotyped donors in the Caucasian-associated cluster. Study-wide results and caveats: V- and J-gene trimming of TCR beta was linked (in a later analysis) to a missense DCLRE1C variant.

Researchers ran the PCR with 60 Vbeta and 13 Jbeta primers. Repertoires were generated with immunoSEQ multiplex PCR, while TCRdb's copy carries only in-frame clones and drops some. The repertoire includes approximately 150,000 clones, 75% to 80% of them detected once, and about 0.64% sits in the top ten. The sample consisted of PBMCs. This TCR was recovered from a male donor in good health and CMV-seronegative. The chain links TRBV18 to TRBJ2-7, with TRBD1 matching over 9 bases. Written as DNA, the CDR3 is TGTGCCAGCTCCCGGACAGGGGACACCGAGCAGTACTTC. Translation: CASSRTGDTEQYF. The whole variable domain, remainder taken from reference TRBV18 and TRBJ2-7, is NAGVMQNPRHLVRRRGQEARLRCSPMKGHSHVYWYRQLPEEGLKFMVYLQKENIIDESGMPKERFSAEFPKEGPSILRIQQVVRGDSAAYFCASSRTGDTEQYFGPGTRLTVT.